The 3 T cell receptor beta chains below come from one sample, sequenced in a study of human T cells and chemical hapten exposure. Unseparated into fractions, whole blood served as the source from which total RNA was extracted. TCRdb passed the 5' RACE reads through MiXCR, listing each CDR3 protein once. The table records approximately 140,000 distinct CDR3 sequences, roughly 4% of them present only once. These receptors were obtained from a female donor in good health.

This clonotype was seen repeatedly, ten times or more. V is TRBV5-1 and J is TRBJ2-7; the match to TRBD1 covers 10 bases. CDR1 SGHRS and CDR2 YFSETQ come from the germline V gene. V gave up 0 bases and J gave up 3 bases; unmatched junction bases: 6. CDR3 length: 16 amino acids. The CDR3 sequence: CASSLALGQGFYEQYF. In DNA form, the CDR3 reads TGCGCCAGCAGCTTGGCCCTGGGACAGGGGTTCTACGAGCAGTACTTC.

The CDR3, as DNA: TGTGCCAGTAGCCTCCTTCCAGGGGTGGAAGCAGATACGCAGTATTTT. This encodes CASSLLPGVEADTQYF. The V call is TRBV19, the J call TRBJ2-3, with TRBD1 as a possible D gene (6 bases). The length of the CDR3 is 16 residues. Trimming pared 6 bases from V and 4 bases from J, leaving 20 bases between. Germline-derived CDR1 and CDR2 are LNHDA and SQIVND (reference sequence).

This clonotype was recorded many times. The rearrangement uses TRBV6-2 or TRBV6-3 and TRBJ2-7, with D perhaps TRBD1 (6 bases). Trimming left V 6 bases short and J 7 bases short, with 13 bases between. The length of the CDR3 is 12 residues. CDR1 is MNHEY, CDR2 SVGEGT, per germline. The CDR3 sequence: CASSEFTGEQYF. CDR3 coding DNA: TGTGCCAGCAGCGAATTCACAGGGGAGCAGTACTTC.